A selection of T cell receptor beta chains follows, all from one sample in a study of blood T cell repertoires in COVID-19. Assay used: immunoSEQ multiplex PCR; TCRdb lists only in-frame clones, some missing. The sample has about 240,000 clones, about 89% seen once; the top ten hold under 5%. Material for sequencing was PBMCs or T cells enriched from blood (not recorded which). The origin of the receptors is a woman under 40 who had recovered from COVID-19. Both conserved end residues are part of each CDR3. D genes are given only for firm matches. Size tells how often a clone was seen (once, few, many) or the class of an expanded clone, and some rows leave it out.

cdr3_nt cdr3_aa v_call d_call clone_size j_call
TGTGCCAGCAGCGGGGCCATTCCAGACAGGGGCAACGATGGCTACACCTTC CASSGAIPDRGNDGYTF TRBV28 TRBD1 NA TRBJ1-2
TGTGCCAGCAGCTCTGTCGGGACTAGATACGAGCAGTACTTC CASSSVGTRYEQYF TRBV7-2 TRBD2 NA TRBJ2-7
TGTGCCAGTAGCCGAAGGGACAGGGTAAGAGAGCAGCCCCAGCATTTT CASSRRDRVREQPQHF TRBV19 TRBD1 NA TRBJ1-5
TGTGCCAGCAGTTCCCGGGGAGGGGATTCACCCCTCCACTTT CASSSRGGDSPLHF TRBV27 NA NA TRBJ1-6
TGTGCCAGCAGTTCCGCGGAAATTAACACTGAAGCTTTCTTT CASSSAEINTEAFF TRBV27 NA NA TRBJ1-1
TGTGCCAGCAGCACGCGGACAGGGGTGACCACCGGGGAGCTGTTTTTT CASSTRTGVTTGELFF TRBV7-2 TRBD1 NA TRBJ2-2
TGTGCCAGCAGCCATGCGGAACCGGGACAGGGGCCCAAGACGGGGTTCTTC CASSHAEPGQGPKTGFF TRBV4-2 TRBD1 NA TRBJ2-1
TGTGCCAGCAAAAACAATGGGCCCAATTCACCCCTCCACTTT CASKNNGPNSPLHF TRBV2 NA NA TRBJ1-6
TGCGCCAGCAGCTTGGAACCTTCCAACAGGGGCTACGAGCAGTACTTC CASSLEPSNRGYEQYF TRBV5-1 TRBD1 NA TRBJ2-7
TGTGCCAGCAGCCAGGTCCCCGGCGGGGGGAATGAGCAGTTCTTC CASSQVPGGGNEQFF TRBV3-1/TRBV3-2 TRBD2 NA TRBJ2-1
TGTGCCAGCAGCCCCGCGGGACTAGGAGGCGATGAGCAGTTCTTC CASSPAGLGGDEQFF TRBV3-1/TRBV3-2 TRBD2 NA TRBJ2-1
TGTGCCAGCAGTACTGGTCTAGCGGGTTTCAATGAGCAGTTCTTC CASSTGLAGFNEQFF TRBV11-3 TRBD2 NA TRBJ2-1
TGTGCCAGCAGCTGGGGACTAGCGGGAGGGCATTTATACGAGCAGTACTTC CASSWGLAGGHLYEQYF TRBV7-2 TRBD2 NA TRBJ2-7
TGTGCCAGCAGCTTGGGAGCGGGAGTCGGCACCGGGGAGCTGTTTTTT CASSLGAGVGTGELFF TRBV7-2 TRBD2 NA TRBJ2-2
TGCAGCGTTGAGGTTAGGGACAGGGGTGCTGATACGCAGTATTTT CSVEVRDRGADTQYF TRBV29-1 TRBD1 NA TRBJ2-3
TGCGCCAGCAGCATTAGCGGGATGTCGTACGAGCAGTACTTC CASSISGMSYEQYF TRBV5-1 TRBD2 NA TRBJ2-7
TGTGCCTGGGGACAGGGGAACGCTGAAGCTTTCTTT CAWGQGNAEAFF TRBV30 TRBD1 NA TRBJ1-1
TGTGCCAGCAGCTTTCTAGGGGGGGGCCAGTCACCCCTCCACTTT CASSFLGGGQSPLHF TRBV7-3 NA NA TRBJ1-6
TGCGCCAGCAGCCAGAGGACCTACAATGAGCAGTTCTTC CASSQRTYNEQFF TRBV4-3 NA NA TRBJ2-1
TGCGCCAGCAGCCAAGACCCCGGACAGGGGGCTATCCTTACAACTAATGAAAAACTGTTTTTT CASSQDPGQGAILTTNEKLFF TRBV4-1 TRBD1 NA TRBJ1-4
TGTGCCAGCAGCTTAGGGACAACTAACTATGGCTACACCTTC CASSLGTTNYGYTF TRBV7-9 NA once TRBJ1-2
TGCGCCAGCAGCGCACGGGAGGCCCCCTACAATGAGCAGTTCTTC CASSAREAPYNEQFF TRBV5-1 TRBD2 once TRBJ2-1
TGTGCCAGCAGTTTCCAGACTAGTTACACCGGGGAGCTGTTTTTT CASSFQTSYTGELFF TRBV27 NA few TRBJ2-2
TGTGCCAGCAATTCGATCCGCGGGAGTAATGAGCAGTACTTC CASNSIRGSNEQYF TRBV2 TRBD2 NA TRBJ2-7
TGTGCCAGCAGCCTTAACCACAGGGGGCGCATTGATGAGCAGTTCTTC CASSLNHRGRIDEQFF TRBV3-1/TRBV3-2 TRBD1 NA TRBJ2-1
TGCGCCAGCAGCCAACCCGGGACAGGGTCACAGCCCCAGCATTTT CASSQPGTGSQPQHF TRBV4-1 TRBD1 NA TRBJ1-5
TGCGCCAGCAGTCTAATACGACAGGGGGTTCCCTATGGCTACACCTTC CASSLIRQGVPYGYTF TRBV23-1 TRBD1 NA TRBJ1-2
TGTGCCAGCAGAAAGGGGGTGGGACCGCCGAGCTCTGGGGCCAACGTCCTGACTTTC CASRKGVGPPSSGANVLTF TRBV28 NA NA TRBJ2-6
TGTGCCAGCAGCTTACCTACAGGAGCTTATAGCAATCAGCCCCAGCATTTT CASSLPTGAYSNQPQHF TRBV7-2 NA NA TRBJ1-5
TGTGCCAGCAGCTTGTGGGTGGCGGGAGGGCCAGATACGCAGTATTTT CASSLWVAGGPDTQYF TRBV5-4 TRBD2 few TRBJ2-3
TGTGCCAGCAGCTTGCGTTTTCGACAGGGTTTCAACGAGCAGTACTTC CASSLRFRQGFNEQYF TRBV5-5 TRBD1 once TRBJ2-7
TGTGCCAGCAGCTTGCTAACTAGCGGCCCCTACGAGCAGTACTTC CASSLLTSGPYEQYF TRBV5-6 TRBD2 NA TRBJ2-7
TGTGCCAGCTCACCCCTGTCCGGGGAGATCTATGGCTACACCTTC CASSPLSGEIYGYTF TRBV18 NA NA TRBJ1-2
TGTGCCAGCAGCTTAGCAGGCGTTAAGTATCGGGGAAGCGGCTACACCTTC CASSLAGVKYRGSGYTF TRBV7-9 NA NA TRBJ1-2
TGTGCCAGCAGTGAAGAGAGACAGCCCCAGCATTTT CASSEERQPQHF TRBV2 NA NA TRBJ1-5
TGTGCCAGTAGTACATCGGACAGGGGAGGCTACAATGAGCAGTTCTTC CASSTSDRGGYNEQFF TRBV19 TRBD1 NA TRBJ2-1
TGTGCCATCGCCAGGGATAATTCACCCCTCCACTTT CAIARDNSPLHF TRBV28 NA NA TRBJ1-6
TGTGCCAGCTCACCAGGGGGGAATTCACCCCTCCACTTT CASSPGGNSPLHF TRBV18 NA NA TRBJ1-6
TGCGCCAGCAGCTTGGTCCGCAGCTCCTACAATGAGCAGTTCTTC CASSLVRSSYNEQFF TRBV5-1 NA once TRBJ2-1
TGTGCCTGGACAGGGGGCGGCTATGGCTACACCTTC CAWTGGGYGYTF TRBV30 TRBD1 few TRBJ1-2
TGTGCTAGTGGTTTGGATTTACAGGGGGCAAACACTGAAGCTTTCTTT CASGLDLQGANTEAFF TRBV12-5 TRBD1 NA TRBJ1-1
TGTGCCAGCAGCTTAGAGCCCGCGGGAGCGTACGAGCAGTACTTC CASSLEPAGAYEQYF TRBV7-9 TRBD2 NA TRBJ2-7
TGTGCCAGTAGTAGTGCAACGGGGAACTACGAGCAGTACTTC CASSSATGNYEQYF TRBV19 NA NA TRBJ2-7
TGTGCCAGCAGTTACGAAGGGGGTGTGCAGCCCCAGCATTTT CASSYEGGVQPQHF TRBV6-5 NA NA TRBJ1-5
TGCAGCGTTGAAGATCTGGACAGAAGATACGAAGCTTTCTTT CSVEDLDRRYEAFF TRBV29-1 NA NA TRBJ1-1
TGTGCCAGCTCACCACCGGGGACAAGTGGAAACACCATATATTTT CASSPPGTSGNTIYF TRBV18 NA NA TRBJ1-3
TGTGCCAGCAGCCCATCCCGTAGCGGATTGGGGGCAGATACGCAGTATTTT CASSPSRSGLGADTQYF TRBV9 NA NA TRBJ2-3
TGTGCCAGCAGGGATAGGGACAGGGTGAACACTGAAGCTTTCTTT CASRDRDRVNTEAFF TRBV6-5 TRBD1 few TRBJ1-1
TGTGCCAGTAAGGGGGCCATCCAAGAGACCCAGTACTTC CASKGAIQETQYF TRBV28 TRBD1 NA TRBJ2-5
TGTGCCAGCAGCCCTCTGGGACAGGGGGCCTGGGTGGGCACTGAAGCTTTCTTT CASSPLGQGAWVGTEAFF TRBV16 TRBD1 NA TRBJ1-1
TGTGCCAGCAGTTATTCCCCACAGGGATACGAGCAGTACTTC CASSYSPQGYEQYF TRBV7-2 NA NA TRBJ2-7
TGTGCCACCAGCAGGGTTGGACAGGGGCACTATGGCTACACCTTC CATSRVGQGHYGYTF TRBV15 TRBD1 NA TRBJ1-2
TGTGCCAGCAGCCCCATCGACAGGGTGAACTATGGCTACACCTTC CASSPIDRVNYGYTF TRBV28 TRBD1 NA TRBJ1-2
TGCGCCAGCAGCAAAGGACAGGGTGATCAGCCCCAGCATTTT CASSKGQGDQPQHF TRBV5-1 TRBD1 NA TRBJ1-5
TGCGCCAGCTCTTCGGTCTGGGGCACCGTAGGGGGCTACACCTTC CASSSVWGTVGGYTF TRBV5-1 NA NA TRBJ1-2
TGCGCCAGCAGTCAATCGTGGGGGCAGGGGACACATGAGCAGTTCTTC CASSQSWGQGTHEQFF TRBV23-1 NA NA TRBJ2-1
TGTGCCAGCAGCCGAAGAGGGGGCCAGACAGATACGCAGTATTTT CASSRRGGQTDTQYF TRBV11-3 TRBD1 NA TRBJ2-3
TGCGCCAGCAGCGAGGACAGGGTGGGCGGCTATGGCTACACCTTC CASSEDRVGGYGYTF TRBV4-3 TRBD1 NA TRBJ1-2